Shown below are 15 T cell receptor beta chains from a single sample sequenced in a study of Ad26.COV2.S vaccination and SARS-CoV-2 variants. Treatment: around 19 received Ad26.COV2.S at low or high dose, single or two shots; 5 received placebo; per-sample allocation not given. Specimens were obtained on day 63 following the first vaccine or placebo injection. Method: immunoSEQ multiplex PCR; TCRdb's copy keeps in-frame clones and lacks some. The data contain some 640,000 clones, roughly nine tenths of them singletons. The sequencing here drew on peripheral blood, taken in a trial of Ad26.COV2.S vaccine versus placebo. The origin of the receptors is a person between 18 and 60 years old who received the Ad26.COV2.S COVID-19 vaccine or a placebo.

This chain connects TRBV10-2 to TRBJ2-1, with 8 bases aligning to TRBD2. Germline V gene data show CDR1 as WSHSY and CDR2 as SAAADI. This CDR3 region has 11 residues. The ends lost 10 bases at V and 9 bases at J; junction bases unmatched: 5. Here the CDR3 DNA reads TGCGCCACCTTTAGCGGGATTGAGCAGTTCTTC. Translating gives CATFSGIEQFF.

This chain links TRBV27 with TRBJ1-6; D is unclear. Germline V gene sequence: CDR1 MNHEY, CDR2 SMNVEV (reference sequence). This CDR3 has 14 residues. Trimming shortened V by 3 bases and J by 9 bases, and 12 bases separated the two germline ends. The CDR3 reads CASSFLQITSPLHF. The CDR3 DNA reads as TGTGCCAGCAGTTTTTTGCAGATTACTTCACCCCTCCACTTT.

This chain connects TRBV12-5 to TRBJ2-1, with a weak D call TRBD1 (7 bases). The germline gives CDR1 LGHNT, CDR2 FRNRAP. The V gene lost 3 bases and the J gene lost 1 base, with 10 bases spanning the gap. The CDR3 length is 15 residues. The CDR3, as DNA: TGTGCTAGTGGTTTCCCAGGGGGGTCCTACAATGAGCAGTTCTTC. Its protein product is CASGFPGGSYNEQFF.

This clone has a single count. This sequence joins TRBV5-4 and TRBJ2-7; the match to TRBD1 covers 7 bases. J gave up 3 bases and V 4 bases, and 4 bases lay outside the gene matches. The CDR3 is 13 residues long. Germline V lookup: CDR1 SGHNT, CDR2 YYREEE (reference sequence). CDR3 region: CASSTGTVYEQYF. CDR3 in DNA: TGTGCCAGCAGCACCGGGACAGTCTACGAGCAGTACTTC.

The J gene is TRBJ1-5, the V gene TRBV30; D is ambiguous. CDR3 size: 14 residues. CDR1 is GTSNPN and CDR2 is SVGIG in the germline V gene (reference sequence). Trimming cost V 1 base and J 4 bases, with 11 bases left between them. CDR3 coding DNA: TGTGCCTGGAGTGCTTCGCACATTAATCAGCCCCAGCATTTT. Protein sequence: CAWSASHINQPQHF.

The chain carries TRBV29-1 and TRBJ2-7; D not certain. V lost 4 bases to trimming and J lost 4 bases, with 8 bases between them. CDR1 SQVTM and CDR2 ANQGSEA come from the germline V gene. There are 11 residues in the CDR3. CDR3 residues: CSVVSMYEQYF. For the CDR3, the DNA is TGCAGCGTTGTAAGCATGTACGAGCAGTACTTC.

CDR3 sequence reads: CASSESAGGRYEQYF. CDR3 DNA: TGCGCCAGCAGTGAGTCGGCAGGGGGCCGGTACGAGCAGTACTTC. The J gene is TRBJ2-7, the V gene TRBV10-1; TRBD1 matches at 8 bases. The CDR3 is 15 amino acids. V lost 0 bases and J lost 4; bases outside the gene matches: 5. Germline assignment: CDR1 WNHNN and CDR2 SYGVQD (reference sequence).

V usage is TRBV2 and J usage is TRBJ2-1; 7 nucleotides align to TRBD2. Trimming at V came to 8 bases and at J to 8 bases, leaving 12 bases not matched to a gene. CDR3 size: 14 residues. The germline gives CDR1 SNHLY, CDR2 FYNNEI. The CDR3 coding sequence is TGTGCCAGCTCGCTGGAGGGAGGGGTGGATGAGCAGTTCTTC. As protein: CASSLEGGVDEQFF.

The chain couples TRBV19 to TRBJ1-6; D is uncertain. Trimming removed 6 bases at V and 10 bases at J, with 7 bases between. The germline CDR1 and CDR2 sequences are LNHDA and SQIVND (reference sequence). The CDR3 spans 11 residues. CDR3 bases: TGTGCCAGTAGGCAAGGATCACCCCTCCACTTT. As protein: CASRQGSPLHF.

This clone has just a few counts. Other DNA sequences in this sample translate to the same CDR3. This chain links TRBV18 with TRBJ1-5; no clear D. The V end was cut by 2 bases, the J end by 4 bases, with 6 bases between. This CDR3 is built from 13 residues. The germline V gene encodes CDR1 KGHSH and CDR2 LQKENI. In nucleotides, the CDR3 is TGTGCCAGCTCACCAGGTGAGAATCAGCCCCAGCATTTT. Translation gives CASSPGENQPQHF.

This clone has just one count. The chain has TRBV7-9 and TRBJ2-1, with D possibly being TRBD2 (6 bases). V dropped 3 bases and J dropped 9 bases, with 12 bases sitting between them. Germline CDR1 reads SEHNR; CDR2 reads FQNEAQ (reference sequence). CDR3 size: 13 residues. This chain's CDR3 is CASSLSGEVEQFF. The CDR3 DNA follows: TGTGCCAGCAGCTTGTCGGGGGAGGTTGAGCAGTTCTTC.

The gene calls are TRBV10-1 and TRBJ2-7; no definite D call. The CDR3 loop spans 13 amino acids. V lost 0 bases to trimming and J lost 6 bases, with 9 bases between them. From germline, CDR1 is WNHNN and CDR2 SYGVQD (reference sequence). This CDR3 is CASSESPEGEQYF. The DNA of the CDR3 is TGCGCCAGCAGTGAGTCCCCAGAAGGCGAGCAGTACTTC.

This clone was seen only once. The chain combines TRBV6-5 with TRBJ2-7; 8 nucleotides line up with TRBD1. J lost 4 bases, V lost 7 bases, and 9 bases had no gene match. This CDR3 is built from 14 residues. Germline values: CDR1 MNHEY, CDR2 SVGAGI. CDR3 amino acids: CASKFDRGIYEQYF. CDR3 sequence (DNA): TGTGCCAGCAAATTCGACAGGGGAATTTACGAGCAGTACTTC.

The chain uses TRBV6-5 and TRBJ1-6; D is undetermined. This CDR3 region has 15 residues. Trimming pared 7 bases from V and 3 bases from J, leaving 13 bases between. Germline CDR1 and CDR2: MNHEY and SVGAGI. CDR3 bases: TGTGCCAGCAAAAGAGGGAGCGTCTATAATTCACCCCTCCACTTT. Protein product: CASKRGSVYNSPLHF.

The genes are TRBV27 and TRBJ2-7; TRBD1 matches at 8 bases. The V segment lost 3 bases and the J segment 6 bases; nucleotides outside the gene matches: 7. This CDR3 is built from 14 residues. Per germline, CDR1 MNHEY and CDR2 SMNVEV (reference sequence). The CDR3 DNA reads as TGTGCCAGCAGTTTGGGGACAGGCTTTAGCGAGCAGTACTTC. Protein: CASSLGTGFSEQYF.